A single T cell receptor (beta chain) is shown here with its context. Its matching antigen is unknown. This specimen belongs to a study of pediatric ulcerative colitis. Overall study findings and caveats: This repertoire reflects total lymphocytes rather than subpopulations like regulatory T cells. Two rectal CDR3 clonotypes occurred in all ulcerative colitis patients. Some T cells in rectal biopsies may come from blood, especially with overt colitis.

The germline V gene has CDR1 SGHRS and CDR2 YFSETQ. This CDR3 has 16 residues. Trimming removed 4 bases at V and 3 bases at J, with 17 bases between. Each sample received Survey-level depth of up to 500,000 reads. Here immunoSEQ multiplex PCR was the method, and the copy in TCRdb shows in-frame clones only, minus some. The table has more than 35,000 clones, around 73% seen once; the top ten hold approximately 0.74%. One to two pinch biopsies were taken from the rectum during colonoscopy. The source material was gut tissue. The chain joins TRBV5-1 to TRBJ2-1, with a weak D call TRBD1 (5 bases). This clonotype was obtained from a boy between 5 and 17 years old with moderate ulcerative colitis. The CDR3 here is CASSQAGLGNYNEQFF. CDR3 coding DNA: TGCGCCAGCAGCCAAGCAGGGTTAGGGAACTACAATGAGCAGTTCTTC.